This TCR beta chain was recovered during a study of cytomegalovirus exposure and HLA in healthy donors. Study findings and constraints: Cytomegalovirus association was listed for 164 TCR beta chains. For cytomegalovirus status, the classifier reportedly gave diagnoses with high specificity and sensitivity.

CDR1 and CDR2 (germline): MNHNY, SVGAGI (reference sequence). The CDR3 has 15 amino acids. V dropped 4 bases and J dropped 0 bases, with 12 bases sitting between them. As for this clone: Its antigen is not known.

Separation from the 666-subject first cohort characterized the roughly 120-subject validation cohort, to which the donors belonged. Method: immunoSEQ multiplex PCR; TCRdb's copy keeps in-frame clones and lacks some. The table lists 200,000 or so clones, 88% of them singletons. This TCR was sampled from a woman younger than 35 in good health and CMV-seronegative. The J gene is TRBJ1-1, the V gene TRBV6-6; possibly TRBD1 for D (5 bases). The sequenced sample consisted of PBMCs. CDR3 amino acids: CASSSLGAVNTEAFF. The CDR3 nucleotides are TGTGCCAGCAGTTCCCTTGGGGCAGTGAACACTGAAGCTTTCTTT.